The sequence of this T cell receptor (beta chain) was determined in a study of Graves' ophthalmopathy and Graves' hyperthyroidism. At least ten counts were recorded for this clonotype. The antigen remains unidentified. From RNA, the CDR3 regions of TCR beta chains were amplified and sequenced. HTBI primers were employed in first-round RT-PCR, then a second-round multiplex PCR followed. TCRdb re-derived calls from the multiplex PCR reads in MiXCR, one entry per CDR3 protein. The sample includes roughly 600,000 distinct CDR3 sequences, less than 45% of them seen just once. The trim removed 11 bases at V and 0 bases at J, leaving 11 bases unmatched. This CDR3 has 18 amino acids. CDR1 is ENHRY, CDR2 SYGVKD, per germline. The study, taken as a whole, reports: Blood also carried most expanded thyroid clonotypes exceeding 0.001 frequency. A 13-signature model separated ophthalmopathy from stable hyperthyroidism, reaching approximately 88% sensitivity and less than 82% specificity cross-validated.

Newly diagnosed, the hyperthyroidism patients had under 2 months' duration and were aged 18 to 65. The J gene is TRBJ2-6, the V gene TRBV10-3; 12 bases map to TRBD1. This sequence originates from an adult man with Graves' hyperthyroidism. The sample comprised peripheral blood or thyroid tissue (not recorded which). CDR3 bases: TGTGCCGTGTCCGGGACAGGGGGCCATACCTCTGGGGCCAACGTCCTGACTTTC. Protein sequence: CAVSGTGGHTSGANVLTF.